This TCR beta chain appears in the sequencing data of a study of a mutant IDH1 vaccine in newly diagnosed glioma. Study results and limitations: Pseudoprogression apparently tracked independently of changes in top peripheral T cell clonotypes. Immune responses induced by the vaccine were seen in 80% to 95% of patients, spanning multiple MHC alleles.

Time point defined: baseline, week 1 (first vaccination visit). The treatment denotes: pre-vaccination baseline after standard-of-care therapy. Clones were read by immunoSEQ multiplex PCR, and TCRdb kept only the in-frame ones, dropping some. The sample holds 40,000 or so clones, 92% seen once. A word on this clone: The antigen remains undetermined.

CDR3 size: 15 residues. V was pared by 0 bases and J by 0 bases, with 6 bases between. Germline CDR1 reads SGHDT; CDR2 reads YYEEEE. The sample was PBMCs, taken from a glioma patient treated with radiotherapy, temozolomide or both. This TCR was recovered from a man younger than 35 with glioma. The J gene is TRBJ2-2, the V gene TRBV5-6, with D uncertain. The CDR3: CASSLARSNTGELFF. CDR3 in DNA: TGTGCCAGCAGCTTGGCGCGGTCGAACACCGGGGAGCTGTTTTTT.